These 11 T cell receptor beta chains came from one sample sequenced in a study of CD8+ T cells in alopecia areata. Specified treatment: oral pan-JAK inhibitor, 5-10 mg twice daily. RNA was extracted and reverse transcribed into cDNA as the sequencing template. Clones were read by immunoSEQ multiplex PCR, and TCRdb kept only the in-frame ones, dropping some. The repertoire holds approximately 180,000 clones, with around 60% as singletons. This material consisted of CD4+ T cells sorted from blood, taken at roughly week 49, from a patient treated with tofacitinib. The receptors stem from a human donor with alopecia areata.

The V gene is TRBV4-1, the J gene TRBJ1-1; no firm D call. The CDR3 covers 12 residues. The germline gives CDR1 MGHRA, CDR2 YSYEKL. Trimming left V 4 bases short and J 5 bases short, with 8 bases between. The CDR3 bases are TGCGCCAGCAGCCCTCCCGGGACTGAAGCTTTCTTT. Translated: CASSPPGTEAFF.

The CDR3 sequence: CASRGERGETQYF. DNA of the CDR3: TGTGCCAGCAGAGGGGAGAGGGGAGAGACCCAGTACTTC. V is TRBV2 and J is TRBJ2-5, with D perhaps TRBD1 or TRBD2 (5 bases each). CDR3 length: 13 residues. V was shortened by 6 bases and J by 4 bases, with 12 bases between the two germline ends. The germline CDR1 and CDR2 sequences are SNHLY and FYNNEI.

A single count supports this clone. The J gene is TRBJ1-1, the V gene TRBV7-2; 7 bases fit TRBD1. CDR1 SGHTA and CDR2 FQGNSA come from the germline V gene. V lost 5 bases, J lost 1 base, and 16 bases stayed unmatched. The CDR3 covers 18 residues. DNA for the CDR3: TGTGCCAGCAGCCCCTGGGACAGCCTATTCGAGAGGAACACTGAAGCTTTCTTT. Its protein is CASSPWDSLFERNTEAFF.

The V call is TRBV29-1, the J call TRBJ1-1; 8 bases map to TRBD1. CDR3 size: 14 residues. Germline V lookup: CDR1 SQVTM, CDR2 ANQGSEA. V was clipped by 5 bases and J by 4 bases; unmatched bases: 9. CDR3 nucleotide sequence: TGCAGCGTTAGAGGGCGACAGGGGCCCACTGAAGCTTTCTTT. Encoded protein: CSVRGRQGPTEAFF.

The table lists this clone with a few counts. The gene calls are TRBV6-6 and TRBJ1-6; no reliable D call. Germline V gives CDR1 MNHNY, CDR2 SVGAGI (reference sequence). The CDR3 is made up of 14 amino acids. With 4 bases removed from V and 8 bases from J, the gap between germline ends came to 12 bases. CDR3 amino acids: CASSSQGPHSPLHF. DNA of the CDR3: TGTGCCAGCAGTTCACAAGGACCCCATTCACCCCTCCACTTT.

The rearrangement uses TRBV27 and TRBJ2-7, with 13 bases aligning to TRBD2. J gave up 5 bases and V 5 bases, and 12 bases lay outside the gene matches. CDR1 is MNHEY, CDR2 SMNVEV, per germline (reference sequence). This CDR3 comprises 17 residues. The CDR3 sequence: CASSQGLAGRLRDEQYF. CDR3 sequence (DNA): TGTGCCAGCAGTCAGGGACTAGCGGGGCGACTCCGTGACGAGCAGTACTTC.

The V call is TRBV29-1, the J call TRBJ1-2; D might be TRBD1 (5 bases). The length of the CDR3 is 14 residues. Germline V gene sequence: CDR1 SQVTM, CDR2 ANQGSEA. The V and J ends lost 7 bases and 3 bases respectively, with 18 bases between them. DNA of the CDR3: TGCAGCGCTCTAACCTCCGGGGCCCACTATGGCTACACCTTC. Translated, it gives CSALTSGAHYGYTF.

This sequence joins TRBV30 and TRBJ2-7; possibly TRBD1 for D (6 bases). The germline V gene has CDR1 GTSNPN and CDR2 SVGIG (reference sequence). The ends were cut back, 7 bases at V and 6 bases at J, with 19 bases in the middle. This CDR3 contains 13 residues. DNA of the CDR3: TGTGCCTCCCTTCGATCAGGGGCTAGCGAGCAGTACTTC. Its translation: CASLRSGASEQYF.

This clone has just one count. This chain links TRBV11-2 with TRBJ2-3; D remains unclear. Germline V CDR1 and CDR2: SGHAT, FQNNGV. V lost 1 base and J 0 bases, leaving 8 bases between the germline ends. This CDR3 is built from 15 residues. For the CDR3, the DNA is TGTGCCAGCAGCTTAGCTCCTTCTAGCACAGATACGCAGTATTTT. This codes for CASSLAPSSTDTQYF.

The chain couples TRBV27 to TRBJ2-2; TRBD1 agrees at 10 bases. There are 17 residues in the CDR3. The V and J ends lost 2 bases and 3 bases, in that order; junction bases with no gene match: 6. Germline V CDR1 and CDR2: MNHEY, SMNVEV (reference sequence). CDR3 sequence (DNA): TGTGCCAGCAGTTTAATTCCGGGACAGGGGTACACCGGGGAGCTGTTTTTT. Its protein is CASSLIPGQGYTGELFF.

The chain recombines TRBV30 with TRBJ1-1; possibly TRBD1 for D (5 bases). Per the germline V gene, CDR1 is GTSNPN and CDR2 is SVGIG (reference sequence). Trimming pared 3 bases from V and 4 bases from J, leaving 12 bases between. The CDR3 is made up of 13 amino acids. The CDR3 region has the DNA TGTGCCTGGAGCGAGGTGCAGGGCACTGAAGCTTTCTTT. Translating it yields CAWSEVQGTEAFF.